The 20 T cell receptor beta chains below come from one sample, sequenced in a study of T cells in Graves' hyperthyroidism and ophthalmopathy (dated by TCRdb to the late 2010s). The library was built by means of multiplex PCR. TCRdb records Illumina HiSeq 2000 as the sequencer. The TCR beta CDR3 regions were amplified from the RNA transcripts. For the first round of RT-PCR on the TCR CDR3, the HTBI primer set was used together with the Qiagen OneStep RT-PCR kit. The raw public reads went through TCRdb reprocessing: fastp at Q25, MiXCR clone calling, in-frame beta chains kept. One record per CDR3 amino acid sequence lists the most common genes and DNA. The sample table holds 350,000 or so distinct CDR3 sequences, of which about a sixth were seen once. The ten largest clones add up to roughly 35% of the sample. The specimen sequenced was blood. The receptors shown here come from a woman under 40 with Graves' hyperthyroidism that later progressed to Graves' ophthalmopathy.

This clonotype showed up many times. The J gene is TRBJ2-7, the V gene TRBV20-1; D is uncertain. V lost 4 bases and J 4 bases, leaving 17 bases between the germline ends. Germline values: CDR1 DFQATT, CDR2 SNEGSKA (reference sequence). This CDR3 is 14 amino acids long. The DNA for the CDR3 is TGCAGTGCTATCTCACCAGGCACCGCATACGAGCAGTACTTC. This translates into CSAISPGTAYEQYF.

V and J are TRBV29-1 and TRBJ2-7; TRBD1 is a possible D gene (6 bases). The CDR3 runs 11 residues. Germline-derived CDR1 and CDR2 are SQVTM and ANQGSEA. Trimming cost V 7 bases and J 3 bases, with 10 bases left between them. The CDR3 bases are TGCAGCGCAGAGGACAGCTACGAGCAGTACTTC. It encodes CSAEDSYEQYF.

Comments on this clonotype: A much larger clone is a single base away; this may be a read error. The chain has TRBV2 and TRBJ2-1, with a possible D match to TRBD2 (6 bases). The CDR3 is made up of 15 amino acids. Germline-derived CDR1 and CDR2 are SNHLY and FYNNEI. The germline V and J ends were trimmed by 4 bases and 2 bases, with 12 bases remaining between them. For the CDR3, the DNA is TGTGCCAGCAGTGCAGGACCGGGGGCCTACAATGAGCAGTTCTTC. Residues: CASSAGPGAYNEQFF. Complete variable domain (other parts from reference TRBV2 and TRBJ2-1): EPEVTQTPSHQVTQMGQEVILRCVPISNHLYFYWYRQILGQKVEFLVSFYNNEISEKSEIFDDQFSVERPDGSNFTLKIRSTKLEDSAMYFCASSAGPGAYNEQFFGPGTRLTVL.

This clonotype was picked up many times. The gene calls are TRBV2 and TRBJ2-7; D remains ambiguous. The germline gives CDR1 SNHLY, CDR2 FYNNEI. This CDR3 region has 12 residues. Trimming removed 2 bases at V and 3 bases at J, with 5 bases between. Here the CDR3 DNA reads TGTGCCAGCAGTGAATTCTTCTACGAGCAGTACTTC. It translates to CASSEFFYEQYF.

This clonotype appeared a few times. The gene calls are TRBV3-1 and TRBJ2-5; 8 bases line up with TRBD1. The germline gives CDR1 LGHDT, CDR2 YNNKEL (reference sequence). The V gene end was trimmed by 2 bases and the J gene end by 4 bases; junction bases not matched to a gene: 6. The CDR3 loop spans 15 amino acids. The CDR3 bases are TGTGCCAGCAGCCAACAACAGGGGGTTGGAGAGACCCAGTACTTC. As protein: CASSQQQGVGETQYF.

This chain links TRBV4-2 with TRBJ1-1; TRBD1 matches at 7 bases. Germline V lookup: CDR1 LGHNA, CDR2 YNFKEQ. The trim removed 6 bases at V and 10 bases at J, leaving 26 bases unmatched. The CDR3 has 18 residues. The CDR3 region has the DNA TGTGCCAGCAGTCTGGAGGCCCCCATGACAGGGCTCCAAACTCGAGCTTTCTTT. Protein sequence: CASSLEAPMTGLQTRAFF.

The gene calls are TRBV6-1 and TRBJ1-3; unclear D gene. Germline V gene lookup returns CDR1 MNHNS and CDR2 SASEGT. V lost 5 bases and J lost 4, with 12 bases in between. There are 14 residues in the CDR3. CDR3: CASSRRRMGNTIYF. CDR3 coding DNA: TGTGCCAGCAGTCGAAGACGTATGGGAAACACCATATATTTT.

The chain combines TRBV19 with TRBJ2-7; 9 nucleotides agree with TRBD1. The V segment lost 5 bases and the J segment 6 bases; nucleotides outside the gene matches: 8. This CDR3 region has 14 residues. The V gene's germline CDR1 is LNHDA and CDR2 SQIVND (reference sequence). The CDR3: CASSATGGEFEQYF. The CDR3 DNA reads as TGTGCCAGTAGTGCAACAGGGGGCGAGTTCGAGCAGTACTTC.

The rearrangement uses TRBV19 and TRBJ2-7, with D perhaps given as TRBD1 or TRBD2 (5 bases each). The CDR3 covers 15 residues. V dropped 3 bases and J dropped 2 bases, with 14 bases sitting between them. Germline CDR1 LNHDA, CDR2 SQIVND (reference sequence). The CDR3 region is CASSMGYGTPYEQYV. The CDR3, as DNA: TGTGCCAGTAGTATGGGGTACGGGACGCCCTACGAGCAGTACGTC.

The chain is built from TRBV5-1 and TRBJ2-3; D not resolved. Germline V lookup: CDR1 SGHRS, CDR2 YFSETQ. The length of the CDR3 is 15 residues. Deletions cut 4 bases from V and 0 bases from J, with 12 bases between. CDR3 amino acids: CASSPNLFSTDTQYF. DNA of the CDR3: TGCGCCAGCAGCCCGAATTTGTTTAGCACAGATACGCAGTATTTT. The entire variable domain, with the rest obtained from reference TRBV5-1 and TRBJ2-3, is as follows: KAGVTQTPRYLIKTRGQQVTLSCSPISGHRSVSWYQQTPGQGLQFLFEYFSETQRNKGNFPGRFSGRQFSNSRSEMNVSTLELGDSALYLCASSPNLFSTDTQYFGPGTRLTVL.

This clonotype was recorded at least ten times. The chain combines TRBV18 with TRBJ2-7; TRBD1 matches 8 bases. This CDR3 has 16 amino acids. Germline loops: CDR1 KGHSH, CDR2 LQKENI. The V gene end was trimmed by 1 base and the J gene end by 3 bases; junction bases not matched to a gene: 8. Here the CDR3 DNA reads TGTGCCAGCTCACCACTCAGGGGGCGCGGCGACTACGAGCAGTACTTC. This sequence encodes CASSPLRGRGDYEQYF.

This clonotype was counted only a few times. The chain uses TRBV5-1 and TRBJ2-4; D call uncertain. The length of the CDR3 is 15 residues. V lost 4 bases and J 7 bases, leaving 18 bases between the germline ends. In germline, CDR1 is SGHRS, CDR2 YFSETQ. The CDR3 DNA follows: TGCGCCAGCAGCCCTTGGACCGGATCCTTGAACATTCAGTACTTC. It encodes CASSPWTGSLNIQYF.

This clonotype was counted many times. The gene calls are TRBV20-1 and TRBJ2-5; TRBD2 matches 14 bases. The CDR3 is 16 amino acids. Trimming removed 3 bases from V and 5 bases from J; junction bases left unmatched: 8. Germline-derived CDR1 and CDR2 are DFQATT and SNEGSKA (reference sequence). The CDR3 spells CSASKTSGGARETQYF. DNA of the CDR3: TGCAGTGCTAGTAAGACTAGCGGGGGGGCCCGGGAGACCCAGTACTTC.

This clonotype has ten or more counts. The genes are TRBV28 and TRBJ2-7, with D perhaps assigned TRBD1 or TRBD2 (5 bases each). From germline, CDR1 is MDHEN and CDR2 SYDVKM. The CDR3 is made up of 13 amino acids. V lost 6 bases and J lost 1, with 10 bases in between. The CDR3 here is CASRRGSSYEQYF. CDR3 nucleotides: TGTGCCAGCAGACGGGGCAGTTCCTACGAGCAGTACTTC.

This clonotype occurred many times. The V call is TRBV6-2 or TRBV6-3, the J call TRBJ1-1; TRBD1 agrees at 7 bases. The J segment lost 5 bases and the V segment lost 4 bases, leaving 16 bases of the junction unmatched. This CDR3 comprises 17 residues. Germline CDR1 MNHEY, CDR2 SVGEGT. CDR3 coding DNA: TGTGCCAGCAGTTCACACTTCTTAGGGGGCGGTGGAACTGAAGCTTTCTTT. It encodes CASSSHFLGGGGTEAFF.

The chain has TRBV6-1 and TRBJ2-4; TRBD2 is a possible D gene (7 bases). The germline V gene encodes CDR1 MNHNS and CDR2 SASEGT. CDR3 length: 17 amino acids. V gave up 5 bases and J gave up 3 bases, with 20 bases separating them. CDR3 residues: CASSSVGRGGIKNIQYF. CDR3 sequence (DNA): TGTGCCAGCAGTTCCGTTGGGAGGGGGGGTATCAAAAACATTCAGTACTTC.

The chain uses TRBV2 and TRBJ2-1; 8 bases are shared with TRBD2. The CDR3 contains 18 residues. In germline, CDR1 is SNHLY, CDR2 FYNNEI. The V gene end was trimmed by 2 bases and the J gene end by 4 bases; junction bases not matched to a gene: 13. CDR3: CASSESGSSRAEYNEQFF. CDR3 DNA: TGTGCCAGCAGTGAAAGCGGGAGTAGCAGGGCGGAGTACAATGAGCAGTTCTTC.

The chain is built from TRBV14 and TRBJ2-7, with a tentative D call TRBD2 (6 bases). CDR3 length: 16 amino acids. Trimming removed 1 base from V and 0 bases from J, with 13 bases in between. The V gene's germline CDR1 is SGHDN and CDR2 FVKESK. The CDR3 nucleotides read TGTGCCAGCAGCCAAGGGGCGGGACGGAGCTCCTACGAGCAGTACTTC. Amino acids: CASSQGAGRSSYEQYF. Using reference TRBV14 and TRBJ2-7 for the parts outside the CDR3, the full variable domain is EAGVTQFPSHSVIEKGQTVTLRCDPISGHDNLYWYRRVMGKEIKFLLHFVKESKQDESGMPNNRFLAERTGGTYSTLKVQPAELEDSGVYFCASSQGAGRSSYEQYFGPGTRLTVT.

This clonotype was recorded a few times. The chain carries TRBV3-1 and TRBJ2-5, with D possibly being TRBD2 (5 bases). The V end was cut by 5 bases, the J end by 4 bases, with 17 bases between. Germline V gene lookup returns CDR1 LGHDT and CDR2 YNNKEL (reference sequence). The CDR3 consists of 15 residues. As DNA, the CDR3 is TGTGCCAGCAGCTGGCTAGTGGGGAGTGGAGAGACCCAGTACTTC. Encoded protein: CASSWLVGSGETQYF.

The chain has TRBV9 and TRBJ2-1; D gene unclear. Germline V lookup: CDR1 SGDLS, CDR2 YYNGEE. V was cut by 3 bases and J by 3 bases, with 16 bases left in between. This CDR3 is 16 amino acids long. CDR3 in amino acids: CASSGLDDSYYNEQFF. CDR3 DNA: TGTGCCAGCAGCGGACTCGACGACTCTTACTACAATGAGCAGTTCTTC.